One sample yielded the 14 T cell receptor beta chains listed below, sequenced in a study of blood T cell repertoires in COVID-19. The protocol was immunoSEQ multiplex PCR, while the TCRdb copy is restricted to in-frame clones and leaves out a portion. The sample consists of 74,000 or so clones, 75% to 90% of them appearing once. Input material: peripheral blood. The receptors derive from a man in his fifties with active COVID-19.

The count of this clone is one. J is TRBJ1-2 and V is TRBV12-3 or TRBV12-4, with no clear D. Trimming pared 6 bases from V and 3 bases from J, leaving 11 bases between. The CDR3 has 13 amino acids. CDR3 DNA sequence: TGTGCCAGCAGACAAACTCGGGACTATGGCTACACCTTC. Its translation is CASRQTRDYGYTF.

The genes are TRBV29-1 and TRBJ1-1; D is undetermined. V was shortened by 5 bases and J by 0 bases, with 10 bases between the two germline ends. The CDR3 sequence is 13 residues long. Germline V gene data show CDR1 as SQVTM and CDR2 as ANQGSEA. CDR3 sequence: CSVIREVNTEAFF. CDR3 bases: TGCAGCGTTATAAGGGAGGTGAACACTGAAGCTTTCTTT.

The chain combines TRBV19 with TRBJ2-5; a possible D gene is TRBD1 (5 bases). Between the trimmed V and J ends, which lost 4 bases and 6 bases, there was a span of 15 bases. The CDR3 consists of 14 residues. Germline assignment: CDR1 LNHDA and CDR2 SQIVND (reference sequence). The CDR3 bases are TGTGCCAGTAGTACCTTTGGTGGGGCGAAGACCCAGTACTTC. Translating it yields CASSTFGGAKTQYF.

This clone was recorded once. The chain links TRBV7-9 to TRBJ1-1; D is uncertain. Germline V CDR1 and CDR2: SEHNR, FQNEAQ (reference sequence). V shed 8 bases and J shed 4 bases, with 17 bases lying between them. The CDR3 runs 14 residues. CDR3 coding DNA: TGTGCCAGCTCGATCGGGGTTAGAGGCACTGAAGCTTTCTTT. Translation gives CASSIGVRGTEAFF. The full variable domain, in which reference TRBV7-9 and TRBJ1-1 provide the parts outside the CDR3, is DTGVSQNPRHKITKRGQNVTFRCDPISEHNRLYWYRQTLGQGPEFLTYFQNEAQLEKSRLLSDRFSAERPKGSFSTLEIQRTEQGDSAMYLCASSIGVRGTEAFFGQGTRLTVV.

The rearrangement uses TRBV7-9 and TRBJ1-5, with D unresolved. The CDR3 totals 13 residues. Germline V CDR1 and CDR2: SEHNR, FQNEAQ (reference sequence). Trimming took off 5 bases at V and 6 bases at J, with 11 bases between the two ends. CDR3 region: CASSRGDSQPQHF. DNA for the CDR3: TGTGCCAGCAGCCGTGGAGATAGTCAGCCCCAGCATTTT.

V usage is TRBV4-3 and J usage is TRBJ2-7, with 8 bases matching TRBD2. The length of the CDR3 is 18 residues. In germline, CDR1 is LGHNA, CDR2 YSLEER. V was clipped by 4 bases and J by 2 bases; unmatched bases: 16. DNA for the CDR3: TGCGCCAGCAGCCCCCAGGCAAGCGGGGGAAGCCTTACCTACGAGCAGTACTTC. Protein: CASSPQASGGSLTYEQYF.

This chain links TRBV2 with TRBJ1-1, with D possibly being TRBD1 (6 bases). Germline CDR1 is SNHLY and CDR2 is FYNNEI. Trimming shortened V by 8 bases and J by 2 bases, and 15 bases separated the two germline ends. This CDR3 contains 14 residues. The CDR3 DNA follows: TGTGCCAGCGGTACAGGGTTGGGTAACACTGAAGCTTTCTTT. Translating gives CASGTGLGNTEAFF.

This chain joins TRBV3-1 (or the pseudogene TRBV3-2) and TRBJ2-1, with a possible D match to TRBD2 (5 bases). CDR1 is LGHDT, CDR2 YNNKEL, per germline (reference sequence). CDR3 length equals 13 residues. V was pared by 7 bases and J by 0 bases, with 7 bases between. The CDR3 spells CASIGSSYNEQFF. The CDR3 nucleotides read TGTGCCAGCATTGGGAGCTCCTACAATGAGCAGTTCTTC.

This clone showed up just once. This rearrangement joins TRBV6-2 or TRBV6-3 to TRBJ2-1; 8 nucleotides match TRBD2. The CDR3 runs 15 residues. The junction had 11 bases not matched to a gene; V was cut back by 6 bases and J by 7 bases. CDR1 is MNHEY and CDR2 is SVGEGT in the germline V gene. Here the CDR3 DNA reads TGTGCCAGCAGCTTATTCGGGGGGGCGGGAAATGAGCAGTTCTTC. This codes for CASSLFGGAGNEQFF.

The rearrangement uses TRBV6-5 and TRBJ1-5; D call uncertain. The CDR3 is made up of 14 amino acids. The ends were cut back, 6 bases at V and 4 bases at J, with 13 bases in the middle. In germline, CDR1 is MNHEY, CDR2 SVGAGI. CDR3 region: CASRHRGINQPQHF. DNA for the CDR3: TGTGCCAGCAGGCACCGGGGTATAAATCAGCCCCAGCATTTT.

With regard to this clone: The CDR3 end shows no conserved phenylalanine or tryptophan, and so a read error is likely. The DNA is omitted, as the CDR3 cannot be located on it reliably, and the CDR3 follows TCRdb's listing. The genes are TRBV24-1 and TRBJ2-4; the D call in the table, TRBD2, was not verified against the DNA. Germline CDR1 is KGHDR and CDR2 is SFDVKD. The CDR3 length equals 16 residues, ends included. CDR3 loop: CATSDLVTRGWWSFFL.

The chain joins TRBV2 to TRBJ2-3, with TRBD2 matching 9 bases. The CDR3 contains 14 residues. Germline V lookup: CDR1 SNHLY, CDR2 FYNNEI. With 6 bases clipped from V and 1 base from J, the junction kept 2 bases outside the gene matches. The CDR3 loop reads CASRPSGGTDTQYF. In nucleotides, the CDR3 is TGTGCCAGCAGACCTAGCGGGGGCACAGATACGCAGTATTTT.

The rearrangement links TRBV4-1 to TRBJ2-7; the match to TRBD2 covers 11 bases. V trimming: 2 bases; J trimming: 1 base; junction bases outside the gene matches: 1. The CDR3 is made up of 15 amino acids. Germline V gene data show CDR1 as MGHRA and CDR2 as YSYEKL. The CDR3 loop reads CASSQLAGGSYEQYF. CDR3 nucleotides: TGCGCCAGCAGCCAACTAGCGGGGGGTTCCTACGAGCAGTACTTC.

This rearrangement joins TRBV2 to TRBJ2-1, with D unclear. V was cut by 8 bases and J by 9 bases, with 14 bases left in between. Germline V lookup: CDR1 SNHLY, CDR2 FYNNEI. This CDR3 contains 12 residues. The CDR3 DNA follows: TGTGCCAGCTCCGCGCGGCCGGGTGAGCAGTTCTTC. Translated: CASSARPGEQFF.